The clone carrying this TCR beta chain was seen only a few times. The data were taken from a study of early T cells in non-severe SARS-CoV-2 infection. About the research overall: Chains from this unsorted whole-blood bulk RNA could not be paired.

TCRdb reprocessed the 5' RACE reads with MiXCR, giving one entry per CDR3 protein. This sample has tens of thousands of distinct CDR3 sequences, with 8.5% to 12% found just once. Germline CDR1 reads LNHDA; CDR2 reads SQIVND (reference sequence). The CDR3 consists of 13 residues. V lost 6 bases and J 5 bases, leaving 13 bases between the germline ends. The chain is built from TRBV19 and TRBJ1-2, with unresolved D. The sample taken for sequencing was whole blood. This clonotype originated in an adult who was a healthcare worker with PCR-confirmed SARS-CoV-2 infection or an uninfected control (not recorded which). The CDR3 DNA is TGTGCCAGTAGCCCAAGTAGCTGGTATGGCTACACCTTC. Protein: CASSPSSWYGYTF.